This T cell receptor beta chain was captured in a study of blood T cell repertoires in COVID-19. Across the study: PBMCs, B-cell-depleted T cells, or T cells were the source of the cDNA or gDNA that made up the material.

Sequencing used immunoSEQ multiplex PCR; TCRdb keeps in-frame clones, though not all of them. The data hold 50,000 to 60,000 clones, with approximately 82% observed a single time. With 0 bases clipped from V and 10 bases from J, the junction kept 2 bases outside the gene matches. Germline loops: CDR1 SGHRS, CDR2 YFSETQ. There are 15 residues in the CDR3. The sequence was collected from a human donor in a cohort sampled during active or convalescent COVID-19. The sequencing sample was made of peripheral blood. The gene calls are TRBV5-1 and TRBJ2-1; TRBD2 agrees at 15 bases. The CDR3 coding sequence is TGCGCCAGCAGCTTGGAGGGACTAGCGGGGGGAGAGCAGTTCTTC. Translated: CASSLEGLAGGEQFF.